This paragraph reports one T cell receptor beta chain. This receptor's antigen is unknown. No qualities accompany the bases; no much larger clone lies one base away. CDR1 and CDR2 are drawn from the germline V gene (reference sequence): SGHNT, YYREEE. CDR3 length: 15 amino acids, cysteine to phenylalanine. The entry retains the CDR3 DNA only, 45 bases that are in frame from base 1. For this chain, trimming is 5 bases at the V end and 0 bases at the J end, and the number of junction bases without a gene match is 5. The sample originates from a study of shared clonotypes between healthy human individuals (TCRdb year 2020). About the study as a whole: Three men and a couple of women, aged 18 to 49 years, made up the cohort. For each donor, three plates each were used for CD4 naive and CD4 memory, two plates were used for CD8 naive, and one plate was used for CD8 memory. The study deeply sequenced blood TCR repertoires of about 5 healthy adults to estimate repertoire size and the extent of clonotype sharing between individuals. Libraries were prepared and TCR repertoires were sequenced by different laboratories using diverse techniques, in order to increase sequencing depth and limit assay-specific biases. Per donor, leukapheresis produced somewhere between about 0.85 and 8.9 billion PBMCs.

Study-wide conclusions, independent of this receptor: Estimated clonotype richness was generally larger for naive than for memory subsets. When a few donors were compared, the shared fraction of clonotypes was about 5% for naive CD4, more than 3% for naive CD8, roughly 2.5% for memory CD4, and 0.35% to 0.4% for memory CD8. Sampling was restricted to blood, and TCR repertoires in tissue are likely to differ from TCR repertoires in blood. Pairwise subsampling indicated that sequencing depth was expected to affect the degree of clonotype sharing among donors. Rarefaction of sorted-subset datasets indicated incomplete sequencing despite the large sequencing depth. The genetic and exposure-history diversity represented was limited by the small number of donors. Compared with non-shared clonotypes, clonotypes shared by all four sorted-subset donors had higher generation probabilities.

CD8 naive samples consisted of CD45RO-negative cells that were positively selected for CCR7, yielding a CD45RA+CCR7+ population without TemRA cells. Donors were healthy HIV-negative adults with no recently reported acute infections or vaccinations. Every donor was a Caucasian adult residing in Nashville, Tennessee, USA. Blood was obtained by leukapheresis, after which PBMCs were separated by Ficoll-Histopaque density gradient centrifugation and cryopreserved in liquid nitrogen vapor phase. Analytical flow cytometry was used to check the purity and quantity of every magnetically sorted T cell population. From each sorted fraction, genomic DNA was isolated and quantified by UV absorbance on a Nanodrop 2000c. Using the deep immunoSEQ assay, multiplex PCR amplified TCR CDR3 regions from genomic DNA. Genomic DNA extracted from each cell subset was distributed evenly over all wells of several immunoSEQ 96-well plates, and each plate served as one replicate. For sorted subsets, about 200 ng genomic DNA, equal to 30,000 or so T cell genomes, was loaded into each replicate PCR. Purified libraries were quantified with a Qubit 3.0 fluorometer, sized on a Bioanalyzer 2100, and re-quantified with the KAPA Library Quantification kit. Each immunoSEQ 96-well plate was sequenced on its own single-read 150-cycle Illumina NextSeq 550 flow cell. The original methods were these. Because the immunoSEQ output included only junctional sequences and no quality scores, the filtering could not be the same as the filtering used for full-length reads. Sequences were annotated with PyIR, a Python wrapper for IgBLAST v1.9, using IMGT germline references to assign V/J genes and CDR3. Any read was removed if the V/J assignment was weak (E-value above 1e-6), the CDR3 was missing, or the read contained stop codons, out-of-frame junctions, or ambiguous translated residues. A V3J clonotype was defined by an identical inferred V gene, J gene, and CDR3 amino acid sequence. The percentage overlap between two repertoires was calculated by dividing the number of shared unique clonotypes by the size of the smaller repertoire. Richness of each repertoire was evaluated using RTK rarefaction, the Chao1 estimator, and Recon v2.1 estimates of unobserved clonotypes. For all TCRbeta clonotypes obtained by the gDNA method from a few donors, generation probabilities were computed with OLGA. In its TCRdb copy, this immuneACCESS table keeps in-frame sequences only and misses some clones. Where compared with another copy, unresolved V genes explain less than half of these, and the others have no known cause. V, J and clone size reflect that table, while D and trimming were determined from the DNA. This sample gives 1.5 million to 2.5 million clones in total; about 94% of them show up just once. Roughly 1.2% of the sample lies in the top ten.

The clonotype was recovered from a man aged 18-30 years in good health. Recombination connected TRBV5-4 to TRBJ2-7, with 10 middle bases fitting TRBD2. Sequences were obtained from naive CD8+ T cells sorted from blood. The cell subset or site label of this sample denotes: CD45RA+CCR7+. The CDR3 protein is CASSLAGGSSYEQYF. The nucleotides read TGTGCCAGCAGTTTAGCGGGGGGAAGCTCCTACGAGCAGTACTTC.